This is a list of T cell receptor beta chains from one sample in a study of blood T cell repertoires in COVID-19. Profiled with immunoSEQ multiplex PCR; TCRdb holds only in-frame clones, not every one. The data contain 200,000 or so clones, 80% to 85% of them seen just once; the ten biggest clones take up about 2.3%. Sequencing was performed on peripheral blood. These TCRs come from a woman in her fifties or sixties with acute or convalescent COVID-19. CDR3s include the opening cysteine and the closing phenylalanine or tryptophan. D genes are given only for firm matches. A row's size may be missing; if present it is once, few, many or a size class.

D,V,J,size,CDR3,DNA
TRBD1,TRBV30,TRBJ1-1,.,CAGGQVNTEAFF,TGTGCCGGAGGACAGGTGAACACTGAAGCTTTCTTT
TRBD1,TRBV11-3,TRBJ2-7,.,CASRGTGYSDEQYF,TGTGCCAGCAGGGGGACAGGGTATTCTGACGAGCAGTACTTC
TRBD1,TRBV18,TRBJ1-1,.,CASSTDRGTEAFF,TGTGCCAGCTCGACCGACAGGGGGACTGAAGCTTTCTTT
.,TRBV10-1,TRBJ2-3,few,CASSDGGVTDTQYF,TGCGCCAGCAGTGACGGGGGAGTCACAGATACGCAGTATTTT
.,TRBV7-2,TRBJ1-2,once,CASSPPSGLGGYTF,TGTGCCAGCAGCCCTCCCTCAGGTCTTGGCGGCTACACCTTC
TRBD1,TRBV6-5,TRBJ1-1,.,CASSYDRAHTEAFF,TGTGCCAGCAGTTACGACAGGGCTCACACTGAAGCTTTCTTT
.,TRBV30,TRBJ1-6,once,CAWSVGRGTSPLHF,TGTGCCTGGAGTGTGGGCAGGGGCACTTCACCCCTCCACTTT
.,TRBV7-2,TRBJ2-3,.,CASSLVGGPGYTDTQYF,TGTGCCAGCAGCTTAGTGGGCGGGCCCGGATACACAGATACGCAGTATTTT
.,TRBV2,TRBJ2-5,.,CASSFGGEGTQYF,TGTGCCAGCAGTTTCGGGGGTGAGGGGACCCAGTACTTC
.,TRBV4-3,TRBJ2-3,.,CASSPRATSTDTQYF,TGCGCCAGCAGCCCGCGGGCTACTAGCACAGATACGCAGTATTTT
.,TRBV29-1,TRBJ2-5,.,CSAGDSKETQYF,TGCAGCGCTGGGGACTCCAAAGAGACCCAGTACTTC
TRBD1,TRBV5-4,TRBJ1-4,.,CASSSSRGPTNEKLFF,TGTGCCAGCAGCTCGAGCAGGGGGCCCACTAATGAAAAACTGTTTTTT
TRBD1,TRBV19,TRBJ1-6,once,CASSPGGAFGSPLHF,TGTGCCAGTAGCCCAGGGGGCGCCTTTGGTTCACCCCTCCACTTT
.,TRBV6-5,TRBJ1-1,few,CASGQDTEAFF,TGTGCCAGTGGGCAGGACACTGAAGCTTTCTTT
.,TRBV14,TRBJ2-7,.,CASSQVWRSYEQYF,TGTGCCAGCAGCCAAGTCTGGAGGTCTTACGAGCAGTACTTC
.,TRBV6-1,TRBJ2-3,.,CASSARRGGPSTASTDTQYF,TGTGCCAGCAGTGCAAGACGGGGTGGTCCGTCGACCGCTAGCACAGATACGCAGTATTTT
TRBD1,TRBV19,TRBJ1-6,.,CASSTGQANSPLHF,TGTGCCAGTAGCACCGGACAGGCGAATTCACCCCTCCACTTT
.,TRBV7-8,TRBJ2-2,few,CASSLWQYTGELFF,TGTGCCAGCAGCTTGTGGCAGTACACCGGGGAGCTGTTTTTT
.,TRBV19,TRBJ1-1,few,CASSALGARSTEAFF,TGTGCCAGTAGTGCCCTGGGGGCCAGGAGCACTGAAGCTTTCTTT
.,TRBV5-6,TRBJ1-2,.,CASSLSRVSRGYTF,TGTGCCAGCAGCTTATCCAGGGTCTCCCGTGGCTACACCTTC
.,TRBV12-3/TRBV12-4,TRBJ1-3,.,CASSLTGGNTIYF,TGTGCCAGCAGTTTGACGGGTGGAAACACCATATATTTT
.,TRBV7-2,TRBJ1-1,.,CASSLVDRLGKAFF,TGTGCCAGCAGCTTAGTAGACAGGCTGGGGAAAGCTTTCTTT